Below, one T cell receptor beta chain is given with its context. It lacks a known antigen. Base quality data are lacking; no much larger clone is found one base away. TCRbeta CDR3 regions were amplified from genomic DNA using the immunoSEQ Assay, a bias-controlled multiplex PCR. The original methods were these. Within the assay, amplification of reference gene primers was used to estimate how many nucleated cells each sample contained. To quantify the absolute abundance of each unique TCRbeta CDR3 rearrangement, sequence reads were collapsed and filtered. For each sample, productive Simpson clonality was calculated as the square root of Simpson's diversity index across productive rearrangements. TCRdb carries this immuneACCESS record with in-frame sequences only. Its versions omit some clonotypes, under half of them owing to an unresolved V gene in the studies checked, with the rest unexplained. From that table come the V and J calls and clone size; the DNA was used to work out D and trimming. The sample includes approximately 170,000 clones, with around four fifths observed a single time. Roughly 19% of the sample lies in the top ten.

The data derive from a study of blood T cell repertoires in COVID-19 (dated by TCRdb to about 2020). With regard to the full study: The collaborator samples originated in the United States, Italy and Spain and spanned the acute and convalescent phases of COVID-19. The material from the prospective study consisted of cDNA or gDNA derived from T cells, B-cell-depleted T cells, or PBMCs. The dataset comprised deeply sampled blood TCRbeta repertoires from subjects exposed to, actively infected with, or recovered from COVID-19. The repertoires were released in a freely available public database meant as a resource for research on the immune response to SARS-CoV-2. The samples were drawn from the first 160 participants of the ongoing ImmuneRACE study and from about 1,200 subjects provided by 6 global collaborators. The sample metadata nearly always contained a de-identified subject ID, COVID-19 status, age in years and sex. HLA class I and class II types, where available, came from metadata supplied by the sample provider rather than from assay-based typing.

The CDR3, from cysteine to phenylalanine, totals 14 residues. The kept DNA is CDR3 alone, 42 bases in frame from the first base. As encoded in the germline V gene, CDR1 is ENHRY while CDR2 is SYGVKD. The trim is 6 bases for V and 1 base for J, with a gap of 12 bases between the germline ends. Each collaborating institution followed its own protocols to collect whole blood in K2EDTA tubes. Collaborator samples were shipped for TCRbeta analysis as frozen whole blood, isolated PBMCs, or DNA extracted from either sample type. Study-level results and caveats: The quantity of clinical and demographic metadata differed by source and by participant and was supplied without curation.

The source material was peripheral blood. The chain was built from TRBV10-3 and TRBJ1-1; TRBD1 might be the D gene, on 5 matching bases. The sequence derives from a woman older than 75 with acute or convalescent COVID-19. The nucleotide sequence reads as follows: TGTGCCATCAGAGACTCGGGGGGGAACACTGAAGCTTTCTTT. The encoded protein is CAIRDSGGNTEAFF.